What follows are 8 T cell receptor beta chains derived from one specimen sequenced in a study of identical twins. TCRdb passed the 5' RACE reads through MiXCR, listing each CDR3 protein once. The profile shows some 660,000 distinct CDR3 sequences, under 9% of them singletons. These data also formed part of another study, on yellow fever vaccine responses in identical twins.

The sample was PBMCs. The origin of the receptors is a woman under 30 in good health.

This clonotype has a handful of counts. In nucleotides, the CDR3 is TGTGCCAGCAAACCCGACCGGATATACAATGAGCAGTTCTTC. Protein: CASKPDRIYNEQFF. V and J are TRBV6-1 and TRBJ2-1, with D uncertain. The CDR3 runs 14 residues. V was clipped by 7 bases and J by 4 bases, with 14 bases between them. Per the germline V gene, CDR1 is MNHNS and CDR2 is SASEGT.

The chain links TRBV7-9 to TRBJ2-5; perhaps TRBD1 as D (5 bases). The CDR3 spans 13 residues. V shed 5 bases and J shed 4 bases, with 11 bases lying between them. CDR1 is SEHNR and CDR2 is FQNEAQ in the germline V gene (reference sequence). CDR3 DNA sequence: TGTGCCAGCAGCCCCAGGGAAAGAGAGACCCAGTACTTC. Protein: CASSPRERETQYF.

This chain links TRBV3-1 with TRBJ2-1; 9 nucleotides line up with TRBD2. Per the germline V gene, CDR1 is LGHDT and CDR2 is YNNKEL (reference sequence). The CDR3 is 17 residues long. After removal of 5 bases from V and 4 bases from J, the junction contained 12 bases not matched to a gene. Here the CDR3 reads CASSKQVAGALYNEQFF. CDR3 DNA: TGTGCCAGCAGCAAGCAGGTAGCGGGAGCCCTTTACAATGAGCAGTTCTTC.

There are a few counts of this clonotype. The V gene is TRBV5-4, the J gene TRBJ1-6; D unresolved. CDR3 length: 12 amino acids. From germline, CDR1 is SGHNT and CDR2 YYREEE (reference sequence). The ends were cut back, 3 bases at V and 8 bases at J, with 6 bases in the middle. DNA for the CDR3: TGTGCCAGCAGCTATTACGATTCACCCCTCCACTTT. It specifies CASSYYDSPLHF. Full variable domain (rest looked up from reference TRBV5-4 and TRBJ1-6): ETGVTQSPTHLIKTRGQQVTLRCSSQSGHNTVSWYQQALGQGPQFIFQYYREEENGRGNFPPRFSGLQFPNYSSELNVNALELDDSALYLCASSYYDSPLHFGNGTRLTVT.

The chain has TRBV15 and TRBJ1-2; TRBD1 is a possible D gene (5 bases). Germline loops: CDR1 LNHNV, CDR2 YYDKDF (reference sequence). The CDR3 sequence is 17 residues long. Trimming left V 4 bases short and J 1 base short, with 19 bases between. CDR3 loop: CATSTLTTGTLNYGYTF. CDR3 sequence (DNA): TGTGCCACCAGCACTCTTACAACGGGGACTCTTAACTATGGCTACACCTTC.

This clonotype appeared a few times. V gene TRBV6-1 combines with J gene TRBJ2-2; 8 bases line up with TRBD1. The CDR3 is 15 amino acids. Trimming removed 7 bases from V and 2 bases from J; junction bases left unmatched: 6. Germline V lookup: CDR1 MNHNS, CDR2 SASEGT. CDR3 nucleotide sequence: TGTGCCAGCAACGGGGGACAGGTTAACACCGGGGAGCTGTTTTTT. Translating gives CASNGGQVNTGELFF.

The V gene is TRBV12-5, the J gene TRBJ2-3; D gene uncertain. V was pared by 1 base and J by 4 bases, with 12 bases between. The CDR3 covers 15 residues. Germline CDR1 reads LGHNT; CDR2 reads FRNRAP. CDR3 in amino acids: CASGLGLSGADTQYF. CDR3 coding DNA: TGTGCTAGTGGTTTGGGGCTCTCGGGTGCAGATACGCAGTATTTT.

This clonotype came up many times. The gene calls are TRBV11-2 and TRBJ2-1, with 7 bases matching TRBD2. V shed 5 bases and J 1 base; nucleotides not matched to a gene: 14. The CDR3 spans 18 residues. In germline, CDR1 is SGHAT, CDR2 FQNNGV. CDR3 sequence: CASSTKFGDYISYNEQFF. CDR3 sequence (DNA): TGTGCCAGCAGCACCAAATTCGGGGACTACATATCCTACAATGAGCAGTTCTTC.